Included here is one T cell receptor beta chain sequence, with context. This clone was seen only once. No antigen is known for it. No base quality values were provided; no much bigger clone lies one nucleotide off. The immunoSEQ Assay, a bias-controlled multiplex PCR, was used to amplify TCRbeta CDR3 regions from genomic DNA. Processing in the source paper ran as follows. Within the assay, amplification of reference gene primers was used to estimate how many nucleated cells each sample contained. Sequence reads were collapsed and filtered to measure the absolute abundance of every unique TCRbeta CDR3 rearrangement. For each sample, productive Simpson clonality was calculated as the square root of Simpson's diversity index over productive rearrangements. As stored in TCRdb, this immuneACCESS dataset retains in-frame rearrangements with V and J assigned. A fraction of the clones does not appear; measured against another copy, unresolved V genes explain less than half of the discrepancy, and the remainder lacks a known reason. V, J and clone size were drawn from that table, and D and trimming were deduced from the DNA. The sample table shows tens of thousands of clones, and roughly 84% are seen once. The ten largest make up over 25% of the sample.

Per the germline V gene, SGHRS is the CDR1 and YFSETQ is the CDR2. V trim: 0 bases; J trim: 2 bases; unmatched bases: 3. The cysteine opens and the phenylalanine closes a CDR3 of 16 amino acids. The retained sequence is limited to the CDR3, 48 bases, with the frame set at the first base. The data originate from a study of blood T cell repertoires in COVID-19 (dated by TCRdb to the early 2020s). As for the study more broadly: Collaborator samples came from the United States, Italy and Spain and covered acute and convalescent phases of COVID-19. The prospective study material was composed of cDNA or gDNA derived from T cells, B-cell-depleted T cells, or PBMCs. Subjects who had been exposed to COVID-19, were actively infected with it, or had recovered from it provided the deeply sampled blood TCRbeta repertoires that made up the dataset. The repertoires were made available in a free public database intended to serve as a resource for research on the immune response to SARS-CoV-2. Samples were obtained from the ongoing ImmuneRACE study (first 160 participants) and from about 1,300 subjects provided by 6 global collaborators. Sample metadata almost always included a de-identified subject ID, COVID-19 status, age in years and sex. Where available, HLA class I and class II types were taken from metadata supplied by the sample provider and were not determined by assay-based typing. Study-level results and caveats: The quantity of clinical and demographic metadata differed by source and by participant and was supplied without curation.

Each collaborating institution followed its own protocols to collect whole blood in K2EDTA tubes. Collaborator samples were shipped for TCRbeta analysis as frozen whole blood, isolated PBMCs, or DNA extracted from either sample type. This sequence uses TRBV5-1 and TRBJ2-5, and TRBD2 matches 11 of the central bases. The sample comprised peripheral blood. This TCR was recovered from a woman aged 80 or over with active or convalescent COVID-19. The CDR3 region: CASSLGASGGQETQYF. The DNA reads as follows: TGCGCCAGCAGCTTGGGAGCTAGCGGGGGGCAAGAGACCCAGTACTTC.